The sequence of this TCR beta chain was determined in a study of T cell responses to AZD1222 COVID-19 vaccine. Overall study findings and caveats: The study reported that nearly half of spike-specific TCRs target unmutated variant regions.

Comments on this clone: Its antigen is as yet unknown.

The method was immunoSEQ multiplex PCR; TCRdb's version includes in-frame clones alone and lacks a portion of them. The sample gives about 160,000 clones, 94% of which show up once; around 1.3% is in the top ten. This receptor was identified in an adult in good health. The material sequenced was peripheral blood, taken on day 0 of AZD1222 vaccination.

DNA of the CDR3: TGTGCCAGGCCTAATAAGTGGGTGCAGTACGTC. Encoded protein: CARPNKWVQYV. V usage is TRBV19 and J usage is TRBJ2-7; D ambiguous. Germline V gene lookup returns CDR1 LNHDA and CDR2 SQIVND (reference sequence). This CDR3 spans 11 amino acids. The V end lost 9 bases, the J end lost 9 bases, and 15 bases lay between the germline ends.